This T cell receptor (beta chain) was observed in a study of blood T cell repertoires in COVID-19. Study information: From the United States, Italy and Spain came samples of acute and convalescent COVID-19.

Germline V lookup: CDR1 WNHNN, CDR2 SYGVQD (reference sequence). The CDR3 covers 17 residues. With 3 bases removed from V and 0 bases from J, the gap between germline ends came to 15 bases. Original processing notes: Amplification with reference gene primers provided the estimates of nucleated cell counts. The table came from immunoSEQ multiplex PCR; TCRdb's copy has only in-frame clones and leaves some out. Clone size and the V and J calls come from that table; the DNA yielded D and trimming. The sample consists of approximately 24,000 clones, around 90% of them appearing once. The clonotype originates from an older woman with active COVID-19. The specimen was peripheral blood. The chain is built from TRBV10-1 and TRBJ1-3, with D hard to call. The CDR3 bases are TGCGCCAGCAGTGAAATGGTACAGTCCCACTCTGGAAACACCATATATTTT. Amino acid sequence: CASSEMVQSHSGNTIYF.